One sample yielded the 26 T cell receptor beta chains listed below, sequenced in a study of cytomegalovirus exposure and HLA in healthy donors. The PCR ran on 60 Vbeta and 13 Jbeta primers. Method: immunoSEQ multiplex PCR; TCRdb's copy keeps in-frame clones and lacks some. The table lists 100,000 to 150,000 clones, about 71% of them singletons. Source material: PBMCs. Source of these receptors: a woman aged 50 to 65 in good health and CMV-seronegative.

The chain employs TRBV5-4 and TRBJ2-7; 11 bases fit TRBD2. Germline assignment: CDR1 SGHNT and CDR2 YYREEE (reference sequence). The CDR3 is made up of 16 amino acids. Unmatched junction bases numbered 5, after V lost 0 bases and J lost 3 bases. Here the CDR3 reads CASSLEPSGRNYEQYF. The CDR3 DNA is TGTGCCAGCAGCTTGGAGCCTAGCGGGAGGAACTACGAGCAGTACTTC.

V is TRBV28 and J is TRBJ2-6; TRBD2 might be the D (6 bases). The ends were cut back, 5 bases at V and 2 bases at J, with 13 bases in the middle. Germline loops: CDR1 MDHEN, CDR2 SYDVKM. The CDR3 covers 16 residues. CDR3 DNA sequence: TGTGCCAGCAGTGCCCCCTCGGGGGCTGGGGCCAACGTCCTGACTTTC. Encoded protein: CASSAPSGAGANVLTF.

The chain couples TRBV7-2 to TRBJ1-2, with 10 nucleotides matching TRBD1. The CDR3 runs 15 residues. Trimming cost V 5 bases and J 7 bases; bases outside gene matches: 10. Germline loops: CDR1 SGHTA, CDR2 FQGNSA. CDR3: CASSPGRDRGTGYTF. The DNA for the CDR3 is TGTGCCAGCAGCCCAGGCCGGGACAGGGGTACTGGCTACACCTTC.

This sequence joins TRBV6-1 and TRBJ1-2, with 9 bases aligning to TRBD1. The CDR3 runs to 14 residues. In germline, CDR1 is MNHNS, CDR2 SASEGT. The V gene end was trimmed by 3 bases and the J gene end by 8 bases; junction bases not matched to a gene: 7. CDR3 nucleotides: TGTGCCAGCAGTGAGGGGACAGGGCTTCGGGGCTACACCTTC. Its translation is CASSEGTGLRGYTF.

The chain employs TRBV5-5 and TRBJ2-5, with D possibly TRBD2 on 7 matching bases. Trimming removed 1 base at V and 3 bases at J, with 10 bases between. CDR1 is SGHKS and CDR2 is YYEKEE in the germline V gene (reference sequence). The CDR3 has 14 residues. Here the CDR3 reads CASSLRGGKETQYF. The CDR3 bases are TGTGCCAGCAGCTTGAGGGGGGGGAAAGAGACCCAGTACTTC.

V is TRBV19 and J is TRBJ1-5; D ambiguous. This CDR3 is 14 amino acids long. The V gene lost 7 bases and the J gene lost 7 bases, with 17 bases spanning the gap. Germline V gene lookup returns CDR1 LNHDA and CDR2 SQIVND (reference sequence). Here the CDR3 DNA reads TGTGCCAGTATTGGTTTCGGGGATAGCCAGCCCCAGCATTTT. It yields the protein CASIGFGDSQPQHF.

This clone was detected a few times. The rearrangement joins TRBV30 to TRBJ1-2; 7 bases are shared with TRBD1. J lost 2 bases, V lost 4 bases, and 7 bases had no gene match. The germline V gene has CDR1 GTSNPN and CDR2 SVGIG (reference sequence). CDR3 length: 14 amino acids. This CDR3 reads CAWTRQGRNYGYTF. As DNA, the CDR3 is TGTGCCTGGACCCGACAGGGACGAAACTATGGCTACACCTTC. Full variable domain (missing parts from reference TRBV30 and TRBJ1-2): SQTIHQWPATLVQPVGSPLSLECTVEGTSNPNLYWYRQAAGRGLQLLFYSVGIGQISSEVPQNLSASRPQDRQFILSSKKLLLSDSGFYLCAWTRQGRNYGYTFGSGTRLTVV.

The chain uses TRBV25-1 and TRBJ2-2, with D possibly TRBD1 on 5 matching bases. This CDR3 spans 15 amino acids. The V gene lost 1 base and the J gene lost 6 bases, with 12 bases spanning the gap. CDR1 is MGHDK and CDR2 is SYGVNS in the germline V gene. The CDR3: CASSESRTLPGELFF. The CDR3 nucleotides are TGTGCCAGCAGTGAATCGCGGACATTACCCGGGGAGCTGTTTTTT.

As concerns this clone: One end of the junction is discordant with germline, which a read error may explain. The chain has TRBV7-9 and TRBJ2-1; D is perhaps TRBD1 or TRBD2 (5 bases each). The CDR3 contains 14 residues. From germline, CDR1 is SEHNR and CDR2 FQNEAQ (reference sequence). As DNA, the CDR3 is TGTTCCAGCAGCTTAGGGGAGTCCTACAATGAGCAGTTCTTC. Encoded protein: CSSSLGESYNEQFF.

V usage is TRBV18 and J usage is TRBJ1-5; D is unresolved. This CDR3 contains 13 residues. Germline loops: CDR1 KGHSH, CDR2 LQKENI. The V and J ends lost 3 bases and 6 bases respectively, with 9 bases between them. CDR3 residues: CASSPGPIQPQHF. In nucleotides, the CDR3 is TGTGCCAGCTCACCTGGGCCCATTCAGCCCCAGCATTTT.

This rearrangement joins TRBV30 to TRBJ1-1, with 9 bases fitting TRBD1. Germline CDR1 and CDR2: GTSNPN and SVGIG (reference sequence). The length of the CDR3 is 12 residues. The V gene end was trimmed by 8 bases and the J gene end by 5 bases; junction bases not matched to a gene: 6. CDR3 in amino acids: CAGQGSGTEAFF. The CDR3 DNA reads TGTGCCGGACAGGGGTCGGGAACTGAAGCTTTCTTT.

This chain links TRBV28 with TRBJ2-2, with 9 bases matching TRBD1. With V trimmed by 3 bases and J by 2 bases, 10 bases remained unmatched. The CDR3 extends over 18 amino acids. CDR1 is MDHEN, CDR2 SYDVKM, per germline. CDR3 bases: TGTGCCAGCAGTTTCCCGGGACAGGGAATCTTTAACACCGGGGAGCTGTTTTTT. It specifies CASSFPGQGIFNTGELFF.

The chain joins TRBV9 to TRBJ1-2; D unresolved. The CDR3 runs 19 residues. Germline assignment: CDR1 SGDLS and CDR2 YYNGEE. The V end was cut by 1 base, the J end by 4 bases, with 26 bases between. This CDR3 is CASSVSSPEATLSSYGYTF. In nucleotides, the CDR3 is TGTGCCAGCAGCGTAAGTAGTCCGGAGGCGACCTTAAGCTCCTATGGCTACACCTTC.

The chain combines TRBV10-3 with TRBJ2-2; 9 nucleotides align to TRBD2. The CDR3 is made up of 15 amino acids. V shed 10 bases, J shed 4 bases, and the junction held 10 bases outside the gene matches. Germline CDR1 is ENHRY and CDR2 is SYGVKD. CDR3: CATRAGGPRTGELFF. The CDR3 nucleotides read TGTGCCACCCGGGCGGGAGGGCCACGCACCGGGGAGCTGTTTTTT.

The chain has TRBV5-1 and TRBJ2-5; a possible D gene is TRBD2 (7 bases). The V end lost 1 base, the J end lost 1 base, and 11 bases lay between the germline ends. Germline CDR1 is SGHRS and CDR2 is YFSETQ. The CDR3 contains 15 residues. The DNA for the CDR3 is TGCGCCAGCAGCTTGAAGGGGGGGCTCCAAGAGACCCAGTACTTC. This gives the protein CASSLKGGLQETQYF.

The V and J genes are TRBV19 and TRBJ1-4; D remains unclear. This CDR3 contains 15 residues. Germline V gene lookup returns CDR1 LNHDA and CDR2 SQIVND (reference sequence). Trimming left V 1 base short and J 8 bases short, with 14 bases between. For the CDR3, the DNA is TGTGCCAGTAGTATAGCCGGTGGAGGGAACGAAAAACTGTTTTTT. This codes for CASSIAGGGNEKLFF.

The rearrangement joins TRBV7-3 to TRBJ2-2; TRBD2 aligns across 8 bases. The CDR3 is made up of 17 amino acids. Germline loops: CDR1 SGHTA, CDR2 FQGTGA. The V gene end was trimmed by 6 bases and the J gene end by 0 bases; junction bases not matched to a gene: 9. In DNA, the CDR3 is TGTGCCAGCAGTATTTTTAGCGGGGTATCGAACACCGGGGAGCTGTTTTTT. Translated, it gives CASSIFSGVSNTGELFF.

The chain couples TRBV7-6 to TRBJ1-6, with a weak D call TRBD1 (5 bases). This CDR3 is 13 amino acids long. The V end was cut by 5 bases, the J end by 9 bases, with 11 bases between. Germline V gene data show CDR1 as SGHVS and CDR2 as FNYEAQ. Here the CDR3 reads CASSEGEGSPLHF. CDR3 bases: TGTGCCAGCAGCGAAGGGGAGGGTTCACCCCTCCACTTT.

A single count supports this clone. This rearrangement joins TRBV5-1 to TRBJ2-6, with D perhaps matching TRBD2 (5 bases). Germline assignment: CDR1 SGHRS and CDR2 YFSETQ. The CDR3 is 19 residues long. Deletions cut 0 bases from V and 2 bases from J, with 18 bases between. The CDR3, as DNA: TGCGCCAGCAGCTTGGATGGGAGTCTTTTAGGCCCTGGGGCCAACGTCCTGACTTTC. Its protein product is CASSLDGSLLGPGANVLTF.

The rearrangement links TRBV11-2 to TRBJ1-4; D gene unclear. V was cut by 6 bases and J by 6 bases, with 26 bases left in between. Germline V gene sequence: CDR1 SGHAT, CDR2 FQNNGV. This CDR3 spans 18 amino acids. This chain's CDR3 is CASSLNEGLGSEYEKLFF. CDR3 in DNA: TGTGCCAGCAGTTTAAACGAGGGTTTAGGGTCGGAATATGAAAAACTGTTTTTT.

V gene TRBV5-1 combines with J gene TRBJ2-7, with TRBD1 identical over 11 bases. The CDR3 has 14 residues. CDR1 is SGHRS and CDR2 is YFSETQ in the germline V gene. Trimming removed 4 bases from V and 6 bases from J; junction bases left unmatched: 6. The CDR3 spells CASSPGQGASEQYF. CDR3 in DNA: TGCGCCAGCAGCCCCGGACAGGGGGCATCCGAGCAGTACTTC.

CDR3 region: CASSLVSTDYGYTF. In nucleotides, the CDR3 is TGTGCCAGCAGTTTAGTCTCTACAGACTATGGCTACACCTTC. The chain combines TRBV28 with TRBJ1-2; no clear D. CDR3 length: 14 amino acids. The germline V gene encodes CDR1 MDHEN and CDR2 SYDVKM. V lost 2 bases, J lost 3 bases, and 10 bases lay in between.

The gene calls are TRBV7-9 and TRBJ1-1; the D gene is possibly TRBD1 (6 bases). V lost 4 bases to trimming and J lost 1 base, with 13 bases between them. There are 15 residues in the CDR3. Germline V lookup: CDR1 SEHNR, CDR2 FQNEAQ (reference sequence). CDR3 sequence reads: CASSSFDRPNTEAFF. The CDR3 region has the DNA TGTGCCAGCAGCTCCTTCGACAGGCCGAACACTGAAGCTTTCTTT.

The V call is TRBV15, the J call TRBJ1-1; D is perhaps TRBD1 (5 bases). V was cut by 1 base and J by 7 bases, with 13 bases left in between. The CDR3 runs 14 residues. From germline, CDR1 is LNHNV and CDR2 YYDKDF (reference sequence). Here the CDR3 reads CATSRVGGGNEAFF. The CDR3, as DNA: TGTGCCACCAGCAGAGTCGGCGGGGGGAATGAAGCTTTCTTT.

The CDR3 nucleotides are TGCGCCAGCAGTGAATGGATAGCTCATAACTATGGCTACACCTTC. Protein: CASSEWIAHNYGYTF. V is TRBV10-1 and J is TRBJ1-2; D gene unclear. V was cut by 3 bases and J by 1 base, with 12 bases left in between. The germline gives CDR1 WNHNN, CDR2 SYGVQD (reference sequence). The CDR3 consists of 15 residues.

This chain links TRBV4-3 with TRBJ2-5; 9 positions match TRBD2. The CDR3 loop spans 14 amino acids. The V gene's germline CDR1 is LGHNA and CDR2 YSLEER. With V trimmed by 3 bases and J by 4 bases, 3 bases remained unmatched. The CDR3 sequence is CASSHGSGGETQYF. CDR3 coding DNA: TGCGCCAGCAGCCACGGTAGCGGGGGAGAGACCCAGTACTTC.